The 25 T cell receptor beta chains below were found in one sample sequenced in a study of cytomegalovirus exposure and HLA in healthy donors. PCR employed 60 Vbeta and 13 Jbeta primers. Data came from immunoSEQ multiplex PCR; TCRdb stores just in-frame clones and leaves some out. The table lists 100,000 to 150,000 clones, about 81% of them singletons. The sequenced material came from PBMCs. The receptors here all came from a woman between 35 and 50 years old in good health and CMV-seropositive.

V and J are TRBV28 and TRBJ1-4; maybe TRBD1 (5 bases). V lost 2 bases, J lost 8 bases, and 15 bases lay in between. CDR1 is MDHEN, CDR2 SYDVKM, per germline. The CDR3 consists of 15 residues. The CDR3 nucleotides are TGTGCCAGCAGTTTAGGGACCCGTCGGGAGGAAAAACTGTTTTTT. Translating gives CASSLGTRREEKLFF.

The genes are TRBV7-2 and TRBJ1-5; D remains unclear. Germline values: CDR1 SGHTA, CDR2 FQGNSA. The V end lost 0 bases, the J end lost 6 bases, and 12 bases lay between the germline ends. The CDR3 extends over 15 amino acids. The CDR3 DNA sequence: TGTGCCAGCAGCTTAGCTTTACAGAACCCTCAGCCCCAGCATTTT. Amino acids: CASSLALQNPQPQHF.

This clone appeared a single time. The CDR3 here is CASSSWTVMSTDTQYF. The DNA of the CDR3 is TGTGCCAGCAGCTCCTGGACAGTAATGAGCACAGATACGCAGTATTTT. V is TRBV7-8 and J is TRBJ2-3, with TRBD1 as a possible D gene (6 bases). The CDR3 sequence is 16 residues long. From germline, CDR1 is SGHVS and CDR2 FQNEAQ. The V and J ends lost 4 bases and 0 bases respectively, with 14 bases between them.

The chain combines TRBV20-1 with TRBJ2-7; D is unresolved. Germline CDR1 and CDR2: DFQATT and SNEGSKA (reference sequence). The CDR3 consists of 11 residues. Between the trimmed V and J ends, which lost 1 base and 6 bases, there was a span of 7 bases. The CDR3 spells CSARAPSEQYF. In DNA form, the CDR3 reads TGCAGTGCTAGAGCCCCTAGCGAGCAGTACTTC.

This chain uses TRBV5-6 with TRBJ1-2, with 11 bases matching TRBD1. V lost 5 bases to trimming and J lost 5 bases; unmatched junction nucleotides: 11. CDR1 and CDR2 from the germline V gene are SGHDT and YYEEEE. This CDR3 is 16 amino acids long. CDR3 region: CASRRRTGGKGYGYTF. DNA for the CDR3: TGTGCCAGCAGACGAAGGACAGGGGGCAAGGGATATGGCTACACCTTC.

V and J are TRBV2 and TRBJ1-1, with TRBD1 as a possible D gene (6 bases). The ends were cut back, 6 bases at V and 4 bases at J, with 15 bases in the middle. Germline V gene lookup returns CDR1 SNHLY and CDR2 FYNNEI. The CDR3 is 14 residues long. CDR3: CASSFTGISTEAFF. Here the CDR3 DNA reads TGTGCCAGCAGCTTTACAGGGATAAGCACTGAAGCTTTCTTT.

Here the CDR3 reads CASSAPGTSGRRDEQFF. Written as DNA, the CDR3 is TGTGCCAGCAGCGCCCCCGGGACTAGCGGGAGAAGGGATGAGCAGTTCTTC. J is TRBJ2-1 and V is TRBV9, with 14 bases lining up with TRBD2. Germline-derived CDR1 and CDR2 are SGDLS and YYNGEE. Trimming removed 3 bases from V and 8 bases from J; junction bases left unmatched: 10. The length of the CDR3 is 17 residues.

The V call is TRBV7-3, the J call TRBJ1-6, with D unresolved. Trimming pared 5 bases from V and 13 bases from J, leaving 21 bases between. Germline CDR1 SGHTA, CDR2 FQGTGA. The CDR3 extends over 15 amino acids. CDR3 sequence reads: CASSRSTSENDPLHF. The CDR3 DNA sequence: TGTGCCAGCAGCCGGTCTACATCGGAGAATGATCCCCTCCACTTT.

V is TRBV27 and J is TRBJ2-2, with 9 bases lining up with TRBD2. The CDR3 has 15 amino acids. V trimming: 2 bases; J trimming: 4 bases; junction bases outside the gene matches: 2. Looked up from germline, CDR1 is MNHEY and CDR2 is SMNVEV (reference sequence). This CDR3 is CASSLRAGGTGELFF. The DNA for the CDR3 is TGTGCCAGCAGTTTAAGAGCGGGAGGCACCGGGGAGCTGTTTTTT.

CDR3 DNA: TGTGCCAGCAGCTTGGGACAGGGAGAGATTGGCACTGAAGCTTTCTTT. Encoded protein: CASSLGQGEIGTEAFF. This chain links TRBV5-6 with TRBJ1-1; 7 nucleotides agree with TRBD1. The CDR3 consists of 16 residues. Germline loops: CDR1 SGHDT, CDR2 YYEEEE. V shed 0 bases and J 4 bases; nucleotides not matched to a gene: 9.

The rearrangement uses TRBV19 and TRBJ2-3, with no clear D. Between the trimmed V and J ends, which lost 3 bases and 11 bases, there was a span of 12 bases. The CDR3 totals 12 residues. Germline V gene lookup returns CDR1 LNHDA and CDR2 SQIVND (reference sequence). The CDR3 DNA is TGTGCCAGTAGTATTCTATGGGCTGAGCAGTATTTT. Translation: CASSILWAEQYF.

Here the CDR3 DNA reads TGTGCCAGCAGCTCTACCGGACAGTACACCGGGGAGCTGTTTTTT. Its translation is CASSSTGQYTGELFF. The J gene is TRBJ2-2, the V gene TRBV11-2; a weak D match, TRBD1 (6 bases). The germline V gene encodes CDR1 SGHAT and CDR2 FQNNGV. With 4 bases removed from V and 3 bases from J, the gap between germline ends came to 12 bases. This CDR3 contains 15 residues.

Here the CDR3 DNA reads TGTGCCAGCAGCTTAGGGGGGGACCTCCCGGAGCAGTACTTC. It specifies CASSLGGDLPEQYF. This rearrangement joins TRBV7-8 to TRBJ2-7, with D possibly matching TRBD2 (6 bases). The CDR3 has 14 amino acids. The germline V gene has CDR1 SGHVS and CDR2 FQNEAQ. V lost 1 base, J lost 7 bases, and 14 bases lay in between. Full variable domain (remainder filled in from reference TRBV7-8 and TRBJ2-7): GAGVSQSPRYKVAKRGQDVALRCDPISGHVSLFWYQQALGQGPEFLTYFQNEAQLDKSGLPSDRFFAERPEGSVSTLKIQRTQQEDSAVYLCASSLGGDLPEQYFGPGTRLTVT.

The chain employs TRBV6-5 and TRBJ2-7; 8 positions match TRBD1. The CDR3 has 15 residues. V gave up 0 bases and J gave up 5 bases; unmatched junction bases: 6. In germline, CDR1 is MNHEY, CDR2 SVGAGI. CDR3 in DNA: TGTGCCAGCAGTTACTCGGGGACAGGCACGAACGAGCAGTACTTC. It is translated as CASSYSGTGTNEQYF.

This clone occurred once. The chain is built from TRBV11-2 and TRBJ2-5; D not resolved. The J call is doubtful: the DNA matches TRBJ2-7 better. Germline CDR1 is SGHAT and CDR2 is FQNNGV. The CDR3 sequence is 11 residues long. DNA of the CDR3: TGTGCCAGCAGTTCAACCTACGAGCAGTACTTC. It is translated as CASSSTYEQYF.

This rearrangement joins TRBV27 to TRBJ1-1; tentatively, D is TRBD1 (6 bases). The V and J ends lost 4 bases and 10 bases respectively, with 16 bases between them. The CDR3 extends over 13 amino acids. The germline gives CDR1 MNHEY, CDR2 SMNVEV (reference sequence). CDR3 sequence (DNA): TGTGCCAGCAGTTCCATCAGGGGATGGGGAGCTTTCTTT. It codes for CASSSIRGWGAFF.

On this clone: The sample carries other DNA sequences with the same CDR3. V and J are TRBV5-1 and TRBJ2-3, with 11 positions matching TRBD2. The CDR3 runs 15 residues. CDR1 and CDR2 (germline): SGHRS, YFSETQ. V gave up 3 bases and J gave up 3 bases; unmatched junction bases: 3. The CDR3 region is CASSSTSGSTDTQYF. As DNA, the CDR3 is TGCGCCAGCAGCTCTACTAGCGGGAGTACAGATACGCAGTATTTT.

The chain's CDR3 is CASSPQGRGAGNTIYF. The CDR3 DNA reads as TGTGCCAGCAGCCCCCAGGGGAGGGGAGCTGGAAACACCATATATTTT. The V and J genes are TRBV7-8 and TRBJ1-3, with D perhaps TRBD1 (6 bases). The CDR3 is 16 residues long. Trimming removed 5 bases at V and 2 bases at J, with 16 bases between. Germline V gene lookup returns CDR1 SGHVS and CDR2 FQNEAQ.

The CDR3 region is CASSRQVGQANQPQHF. CDR3 nucleotides: TGTGCCAGCTCACGACAGGTAGGACAGGCTAATCAGCCCCAGCATTTT. The V and J genes are TRBV18 and TRBJ1-5, with 7 positions matching TRBD1. The V gene's germline CDR1 is KGHSH and CDR2 LQKENI. The ends lost 4 bases at V and 4 bases at J; junction bases unmatched: 10. The CDR3 sequence is 16 residues long.

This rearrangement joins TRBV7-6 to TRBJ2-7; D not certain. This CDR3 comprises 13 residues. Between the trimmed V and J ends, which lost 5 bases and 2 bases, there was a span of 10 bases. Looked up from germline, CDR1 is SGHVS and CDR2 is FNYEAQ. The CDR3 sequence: CASSDRVPYEQYF. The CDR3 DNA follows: TGTGCCAGCAGCGACCGGGTTCCCTACGAGCAGTACTTC.

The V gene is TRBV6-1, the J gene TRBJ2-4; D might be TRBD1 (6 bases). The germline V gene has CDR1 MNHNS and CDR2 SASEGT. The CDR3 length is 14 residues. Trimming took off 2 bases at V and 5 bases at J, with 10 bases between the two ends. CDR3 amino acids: CASSEWGQQNIQYF. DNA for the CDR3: TGTGCCAGCAGTGAATGGGGGCAGCAAAACATTCAGTACTTC.

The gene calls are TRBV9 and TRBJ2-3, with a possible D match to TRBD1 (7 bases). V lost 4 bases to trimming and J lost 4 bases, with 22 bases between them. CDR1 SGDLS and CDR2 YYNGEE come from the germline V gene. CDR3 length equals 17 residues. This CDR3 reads CASSYLGGTESADTQYF. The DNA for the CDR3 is TGTGCCAGCAGCTACTTGGGCGGGACAGAAAGCGCAGATACGCAGTATTTT.

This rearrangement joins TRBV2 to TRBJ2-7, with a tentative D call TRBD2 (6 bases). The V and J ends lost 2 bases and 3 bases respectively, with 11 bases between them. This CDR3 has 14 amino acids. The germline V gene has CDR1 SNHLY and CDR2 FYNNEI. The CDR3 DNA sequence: TGTGCCAGCAGTGAACCGGGAGAGAGCTACGAGCAGTACTTC. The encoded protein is CASSEPGESYEQYF.

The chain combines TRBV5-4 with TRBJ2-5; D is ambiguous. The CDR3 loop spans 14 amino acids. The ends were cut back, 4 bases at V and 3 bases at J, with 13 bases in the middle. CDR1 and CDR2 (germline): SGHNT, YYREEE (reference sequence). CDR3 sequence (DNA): TGTGCCAGCAGCCCTCTGGTTAGTGAAGAGACCCAGTACTTC. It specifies CASSPLVSEETQYF.

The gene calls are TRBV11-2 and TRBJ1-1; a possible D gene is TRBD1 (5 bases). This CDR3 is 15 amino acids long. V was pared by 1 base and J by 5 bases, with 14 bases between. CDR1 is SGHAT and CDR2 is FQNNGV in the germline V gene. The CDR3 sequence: CASSLAVWGGTEAFF. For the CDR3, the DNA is TGTGCCAGCAGCTTAGCGGTTTGGGGGGGGACTGAAGCTTTCTTT.